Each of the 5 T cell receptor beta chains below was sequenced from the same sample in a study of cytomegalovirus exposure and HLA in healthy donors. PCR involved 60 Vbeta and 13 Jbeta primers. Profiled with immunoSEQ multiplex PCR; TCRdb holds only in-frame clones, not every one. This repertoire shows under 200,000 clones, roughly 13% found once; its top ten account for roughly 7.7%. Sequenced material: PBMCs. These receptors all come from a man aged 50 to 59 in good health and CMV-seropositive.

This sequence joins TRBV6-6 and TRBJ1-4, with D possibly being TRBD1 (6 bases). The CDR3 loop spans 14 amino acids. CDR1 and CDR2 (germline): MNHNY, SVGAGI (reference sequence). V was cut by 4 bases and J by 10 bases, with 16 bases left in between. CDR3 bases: TGTGCCAGCAGTTCGACAGGCCCGCCCGGAAAACTGTTTTTT. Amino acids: CASSSTGPPGKLFF.

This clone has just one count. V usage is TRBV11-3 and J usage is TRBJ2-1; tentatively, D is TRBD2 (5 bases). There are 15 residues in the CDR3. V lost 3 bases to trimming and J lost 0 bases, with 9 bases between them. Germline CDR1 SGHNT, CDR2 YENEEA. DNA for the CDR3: TGTGCCAGCAGCTTCGGGGAAAGCTCCTACAATGAGCAGTTCTTC. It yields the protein CASSFGESSYNEQFF.

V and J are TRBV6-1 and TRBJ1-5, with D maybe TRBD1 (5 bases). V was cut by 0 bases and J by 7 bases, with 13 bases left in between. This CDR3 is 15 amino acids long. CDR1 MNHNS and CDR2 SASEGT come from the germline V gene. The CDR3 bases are TGTGCCAGCAGTGAAGCGCAGGCAGGGAAGCAGCCCCAGCATTTT. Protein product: CASSEAQAGKQPQHF.

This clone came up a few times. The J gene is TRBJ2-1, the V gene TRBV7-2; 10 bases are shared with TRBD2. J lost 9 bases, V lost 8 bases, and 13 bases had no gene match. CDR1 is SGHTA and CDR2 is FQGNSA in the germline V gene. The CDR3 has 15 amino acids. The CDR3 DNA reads TGTGCCAGCGGTTTAAATCTTGGACTAGCGGCTGAGCAGTTCTTC. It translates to CASGLNLGLAAEQFF.

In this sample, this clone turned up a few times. The CDR3 sequence is CSSESTDTQYF. CDR3 nucleotide sequence: TGCAGTAGTGAGAGCACAGATACGCAGTATTTT. The chain combines TRBV20-1 with TRBJ2-3, with unresolved D. The CDR3 has 11 residues. Germline values: CDR1 DFQATT, CDR2 SNEGSKA (reference sequence). With 8 bases removed from V and 0 bases from J, the gap between germline ends came to 6 bases.